This is a list of T cell receptor beta chains from one sample in a study of blood T cell repertoires in COVID-19. Profiling relied on immunoSEQ multiplex PCR, and the TCRdb table lists in-frame clones only, not all of them. The sample lists tens of thousands of clones, around 90% seen once, with 3% to 3.5% in the top ten. The sequenced sample was peripheral blood. The receptors were gathered from a man aged 50-59 years with active COVID-19. The CDR3 runs from the conserved cysteine through the conserved F or W. A D gene is named only where the DNA matches it firmly. The listing skips clone size in some rows; elsewhere it reads once, few, many or a size class.

CDR3	DNA	V	D	size	J
CASSLLTSGQGARGYTF	TGTGCCAGCAGCTTATTAACCTCCGGACAGGGGGCGAGGGGCTACACCTTC	TRBV7-6	TRBD1	once	TRBJ1-2
CATSRVQGSNNEAFF	TGTGCCACCAGCAGAGTTCAGGGATCGAACAATGAAGCTTTCTTT	TRBV15	NA	NA	TRBJ1-1
CASSDYRTSVLYNEQFF	TGCGCCAGCAGCGACTATCGGACTAGCGTGTTATACAATGAGCAGTTCTTC	TRBV5-1	TRBD2	NA	TRBJ2-1
CASSPSGTGRETQYF	TGCGCCAGCAGCCCCAGCGGGACAGGGAGGGAGACCCAGTACTTC	TRBV4-3	TRBD1	NA	TRBJ2-5
CASSQGTGRGPYNEQFF	TGTGCCAGCAGCCAAGGTACCGGGAGAGGTCCCTACAATGAGCAGTTCTTC	TRBV3-1/TRBV3-2	NA	NA	TRBJ2-1
CASSIQQGLNTEAFF	TGTGCCAGTAGTATTCAGCAGGGCCTGAACACTGAAGCTTTCTTT	TRBV19	NA	NA	TRBJ1-1
CASSEAPALYQETQYF	TGTGCCAGCAGTGAAGCGCCCGCACTGTACCAAGAGACCCAGTACTTC	TRBV6-1	NA	NA	TRBJ2-5
CASSERRNTEAFF	TGTGCCAGCAGTGAAAGGAGGAACACTGAAGCTTTCTTT	TRBV2	NA	NA	TRBJ1-1
CASSPIGGVRNQPQHF	TGTGCCAGCAGCCCCATAGGCGGTGTAAGGAATCAGCCCCAGCATTTT	TRBV7-8	NA	NA	TRBJ1-5
CASSEAGPNRIKGNQPQHF	TGTGCCAGCAGTGAAGCTGGGCCGAACAGGATCAAGGGCAATCAGCCCCAGCATTTT	TRBV6-1	NA	once	TRBJ1-5
CASSSPTGQNIQYF	TGTGCCAGCAGCTCACCCACAGGGCAAAACATTCAGTACTTC	TRBV7-8	NA	NA	TRBJ2-4
CATRGGPMNTEAFF	TGCGCCACCCGCGGGGGGCCTATGAACACTGAAGCTTTCTTT	TRBV5-1	NA	NA	TRBJ1-1
CASWRNTGELFF	TGTGCCTCTTGGAGGAACACCGGGGAGCTGTTTTTT	TRBV6-5	NA	NA	TRBJ2-2
CASSNRGQGLTNYGYTF	TGTGCCAGCAGCAATAGGGGACAGGGTCTCACTAACTATGGCTACACCTTC	TRBV7-9	TRBD1	once	TRBJ1-2
CASMTGVNTEAFF	TGTGCCAGCATGACAGGGGTGAACACTGAAGCTTTCTTT	TRBV5-8	TRBD1	NA	TRBJ1-1
CASSLLENEKLFF	TGTGCCAGCAGTTTATTGGAGAATGAAAAACTGTTTTTT	TRBV12-3/TRBV12-4	NA	once	TRBJ1-4
CASSPSQGLPQHF	TGTGCCAGCAGCCCTTCACAGGGGCTGCCCCAGCATTTT	TRBV7-9	TRBD1	NA	TRBJ1-5
CASRTSRGQGVQETQYF	TGTGCCAGTAGGACCTCTCGAGGACAGGGGGTTCAGGAGACCCAGTACTTC	TRBV19	TRBD1	NA	TRBJ2-5
CASSQESAGWYTEAFF	TGTGCCAGCAGCCAAGAGTCTGCAGGGTGGTACACTGAAGCTTTCTTT	TRBV4-2	NA	NA	TRBJ1-1
CASSRGDTQYF	TGCGCCAGCAGCCGAGGGGATACGCAGTATTTT	TRBV4-3	NA	NA	TRBJ2-3
CASRQTGAAGNTIYF	TGTGCCAGCAGACAGACAGGGGCGGCAGGAAACACCATATATTTT	TRBV2	TRBD1	NA	TRBJ1-3
CAIRQDSNTEAFF	TGTGCCATCAGACAGGACAGTAACACTGAAGCTTTCTTT	TRBV10-3	NA	NA	TRBJ1-1
CSVAPGGNQPQHF	TGCAGCGTTGCCCCGGGGGGCAATCAGCCCCAGCATTTT	TRBV29-1	NA	NA	TRBJ1-5
CASSLAGSYQETQYF	TGTGCCAGCAGCCTAGCGGGGTCCTACCAAGAGACCCAGTACTTC	TRBV5-4	TRBD2	NA	TRBJ2-5
CASSRDSSGNTIYF	TGTGCCAGCAGCCGGGACAGCTCTGGAAACACCATATATTTT	TRBV7-8	TRBD1	NA	TRBJ1-3
CASSPSQGGNYGYTF	TGTGCCAGCTCACCATCGCAAGGGGGAAACTATGGCTACACCTTC	TRBV18	NA	NA	TRBJ1-2
CASSLVREQFF	TGTGCCAGCAGCTTAGTGCGGGAGCAGTTCTTC	TRBV7-2	NA	NA	TRBJ2-1
CASSLVSPDF	TGTGCCAGCAGCTTAGTTTCCCCAGATTTT	TRBV7-2	NA	NA	TRBJ1-1
CASSLTGGFRYEQYF	TGCGCCAGCAGCTTAACAGGGGGCTTCAGGTACGAGCAGTACTTC	TRBV5-1	TRBD1	NA	TRBJ2-7
CATSRDQGGWAPLHF	TGTGCCACCAGCAGAGATCAGGGGGGCTGGGCACCCCTCCACTTT	TRBV15	TRBD1	NA	TRBJ1-6
CASSEEARAYNEQFF	TGTGCCAGCAGTGAGGAGGCCCGTGCTTACAATGAGCAGTTCTTC	TRBV6-1	NA	NA	TRBJ2-1
CASSPPNSGAYNEQFF	TGTGCCAGCTCACCACCGAATAGCGGAGCCTACAATGAGCAGTTCTTC	TRBV18	NA	NA	TRBJ2-1
CASVEREGYTGELFF	TGCGCCAGCGTTGAGCGGGAGGGCTACACCGGGGAGCTGTTTTTT	TRBV5-1	TRBD2	NA	TRBJ2-2
CASSWARGENEQFF	TGTGCCAGCAGCTGGGCTAGGGGTGAAAATGAGCAGTTCTTC	TRBV6-5	NA	once	TRBJ2-1
CASSLVLSGGRTYNEQFF	TGTGCCAGCAGCTTGGTCCTGAGCGGCGGGAGGACCTACAATGAGCAGTTCTTC	TRBV5-5	TRBD2	NA	TRBJ2-1
CASSLNGVGRPDYGYTF	TGTGCCAGCAGCTTAAACGGGGTGGGCAGGCCCGACTATGGCTACACCTTC	TRBV7-9	NA	NA	TRBJ1-2
CASSRSGTGTYEQYF	TGTGCCAGTAGTAGGTCCGGGACAGGGACCTACGAGCAGTACTTC	TRBV19	TRBD1	NA	TRBJ2-7
CASSLDDSYNEQFF	TGTGCCAGCAGCTTAGATGACTCATACAATGAGCAGTTCTTC	TRBV11-3	NA	NA	TRBJ2-1
CASAWAGGPNEQFF	TGTGCCAGTGCCTGGGCGGGGGGTCCCAATGAGCAGTTCTTC	TRBV6-5	TRBD2	NA	TRBJ2-1
CASSQDLAGWASGDNEQFF	TGCGCCAGCAGCCAAGATCTGGCGGGATGGGCTAGCGGAGACAATGAGCAGTTCTTC	TRBV4-3	TRBD2	NA	TRBJ2-1
CASSRPLAGNHNEQFF	TGTGCCAGCAGTCGCCCACTAGCGGGGAACCACAATGAGCAGTTCTTC	TRBV6-2/TRBV6-3	TRBD2	NA	TRBJ2-1
CSVFTGQGNTIYF	TGCAGCGTTTTTACAGGGCAAGGAAACACCATATATTTT	TRBV29-1	NA	NA	TRBJ1-3
CAWRLDRTGVYGYTF	TGTGCCTGGAGATTGGACAGGACGGGAGTCTATGGCTACACCTTC	TRBV30	TRBD1	NA	TRBJ1-2
CASSQGRGYYEQYF	TGTGCCAGCAGCCAAGGGAGGGGCTACTACGAGCAGTACTTC	TRBV14	NA	NA	TRBJ2-7
CASSLVSGSSKEQFF	TGTGCCAGCAGCTTAGTTTCCGGTAGTTCTAAGGAGCAGTTCTTC	TRBV7-9	NA	NA	TRBJ2-1
CASSLTPGLAPDTQYF	TGTGCCAGCAGCTTAACCCCGGGACTAGCGCCAGATACGCAGTATTTT	TRBV7-3	TRBD2	NA	TRBJ2-3
CASDKGTGGNQPQHF	TGTGCCAGCGACAAAGGGACAGGTGGCAATCAGCCCCAGCATTTT	TRBV7-9	TRBD1	NA	TRBJ1-5
CASSGTGGSYNEQFF	TGTGCCAGCAGCGGAACAGGGGGGTCCTACAATGAGCAGTTCTTC	TRBV5-4	TRBD1	NA	TRBJ2-1
CASSFGVGDSPYEQYF	TGTGCCAGCAGCTTCGGAGTGGGAGACTCCCCCTACGAGCAGTACTTC	TRBV11-2	NA	NA	TRBJ2-7
CASGLGQVYQETQYF	TGTGCTAGTGGTTTAGGACAGGTGTACCAAGAGACCCAGTACTTC	TRBV12-5	TRBD1	NA	TRBJ2-5
CATSRDPMGQPFGNTIYF	TGTGCCACCAGCAGAGATCCCATGGGACAGCCATTTGGAAACACCATATATTTT	TRBV15	TRBD1	NA	TRBJ1-3
CASRLTGGAGETQYF	TGCGCCAGCAGATTAACAGGGGGCGCGGGGGAGACCCAGTACTTC	TRBV5-1	TRBD1	NA	TRBJ2-5
CASRFGGLAGEQFF	TGTGCCAGCAGATTTGGGGGACTAGCGGGGGAGCAGTTCTTC	TRBV27	TRBD2	NA	TRBJ2-1
CASSSSVSGLNIQYF	TGTGCCAGCAGCTCCTCAGTGAGCGGGTTGAACATTCAGTACTTC	TRBV11-2	NA	NA	TRBJ2-4